The TCR beta chain under discussion was sequenced for a study of blood T cell repertoires in COVID-19. After removal of 2 bases from V and 2 bases from J, the junction contained 6 bases not matched to a gene. This CDR3 contains 18 residues. Germline CDR1 is MNHEY and CDR2 is SVGEGT. As processed by the authors: Amplified reference gene primers provided the basis for estimating nucleated cell counts. Method: immunoSEQ multiplex PCR; TCRdb's copy keeps in-frame clones and lacks some. V and J calls and clone size are copied from that table; D and trimming were computed from the DNA. The sample yields about 110,000 clones, over 75% seen once.

Sequenced material: peripheral blood. This sequence joins TRBV6-2 or TRBV6-3 and TRBJ2-6, with 10 bases lining up with TRBD1. The clonotype was recovered from a woman aged 70-85 years with acute or convalescent COVID-19. In DNA, the CDR3 is TGTGCCAGCAGTTACCGGACAGGGGGATCCCCTGGGGCCAACGTCCTGACTTTC. This codes for CASSYRTGGSPGANVLTF.